This TCR beta chain was captured in a study of blood T cell repertoires in COVID-19. Study summary: T cells, B-cell-depleted T cells, or PBMCs supplied cDNA or gDNA.

Trimming cost V 6 bases and J 1 base; bases outside gene matches: 3. This CDR3 spans 14 amino acids. Germline V gives CDR1 SGHDT, CDR2 YYEEEE. Original processing methods: Using reference gene primer amplification, nucleated cell counts were estimated. TCRdb's copy holds only in-frame clones and misses some; the assay was immunoSEQ multiplex PCR. The V and J calls and clone size were taken over from that table, and D and trimming were inferred from the DNA. The sample lists 50,000 or so clones; 85% to 95% were seen once. The sequence came from a man between 60 and 70 years old with COVID-19, enrolled during active disease. Sample: peripheral blood. This rearrangement joins TRBV5-6 to TRBJ1-5, with 8 bases lining up with TRBD1. The CDR3 nucleotides are TGTGCCAGCACCGGACAGGGAAGCAATCAGCCCCAGCATTTT. Translated, it gives CASTGQGSNQPQHF. Supplemented by reference TRBV5-6 and TRBJ1-5, the full variable domain reads DAGVTQSPTHLIKTRGQQVTLRCSPKSGHDTVSWYQQALGQGPQFIFQYYEEEERQRGNFPDRFSGHQFPNYSSELNVNALLLGDSALYLCASTGQGSNQPQHFGDGTRLSIL.